The T cell receptor beta chain described here comes from a study of blood T cells in healthy people across ages. A J-beta primer mix and a sample-barcoded 5' primer were used in a second PCR of about 7 to 12 cycles. Sequencing yielded, for each sample, at least 2.5 million paired-end reads carrying CDR3. Each CDR3 protein is one row after TCRdb ran MiXCR on the 5' RACE reads. The data hold hundreds of thousands of distinct CDR3 sequences, with about three fifths observed a single time. The CDR3 is made up of 14 amino acids. The sample holds a few counts of this clonotype. Germline and junction disagree at one end, which may indicate a read error.

The sequencing sample was made of blood. The chain recombines TRBV12-3 or TRBV12-4 with TRBJ2-3, with D possibly TRBD1 on 5 matching bases. The origin of this receptor is a man under 40 in good health. CDR3 in amino acids: CASSFRVTGDMQYF. CDR3 coding DNA: TGTGCCAGCAGTTTCAGGGTGACCGGAGATATGCAGTATTTT.